A single sample gave rise to the 10 T cell receptor beta chains below, sequenced in a study of T cells in women clearing cervical HPV infection. The repertoire was sequenced with immunoSEQ multiplex PCR; TCRdb's copy has only in-frame clones and lacks some. The table gives about 22,000 clones; the top ten clones make up around 5% of it. The sample was blood buffy coat. Receptors originate from a woman aged 18-69 years with a cervical HPV16 infection that either progressed to CIN3+ or cleared (not recorded which).

Points on this clone: Coverage ceases 3 residues before the CDR3 finishes, and the germline J gene fills in the end. The V gene is TRBV2, the J gene TRBJ2-7, with 7 bases fitting TRBD1. The CDR3 is made up of 15 amino acids. Germline CDR1 SNHLY, CDR2 FYNNEI. The trim removed 7 bases at V and 4 bases at J, leaving 13 bases unmatched. CDR3 loop: CASIALGKGAYEQYF. The covered CDR3 bases are TGTGCCAGCATTGCACTGGGAAAGGGGGCATACGAG.

As to this clone: The CDR3 end lies 3 residues beyond the end of the read and is filled in from the germline J gene. The gene calls are TRBV4-2 and TRBJ2-3; 8 bases match TRBD2. Unmatched junction bases numbered 5, after V lost 5 bases and J lost 4 bases. This CDR3 contains 14 residues. Germline values: CDR1 LGHNA, CDR2 YNFKEQ. The DNA read from the CDR3 is TGTGCCAGCAGCACGGGGGGGGCGGCAGATACG. Protein sequence: CASSTGGAADT. The entire CDR3 protein is CASSTGGAADTQYF.

Details on this clone: The read halts 3 residues ahead of the CDR3 end, with the missing end drawn from the germline J gene. The chain carries TRBV6-2 or TRBV6-3 and TRBJ2-3, with 12 bases lining up with TRBD2. Germline values: CDR1 MNHEY, CDR2 SVGEGT. Germline trimming cut 8 bases from V and 5 bases from J; bases unmatched to any gene: 8. This CDR3 is built from 15 residues. CDR3 sequence reads: CASLPSGRARDTQYF. Partial CDR3 DNA: TGTGCCAGCCTCCCTAGCGGGAGGGCCAGAGATACG.

With regard to this clone: The read falls 3 residues short of the CDR3 end, and the missing part is taken from the germline J gene. This sequence joins TRBV5-1 and TRBJ1-2; 10 nucleotides match TRBD1. The CDR3 extends over 15 amino acids. Germline V gene data show CDR1 as SGHRS and CDR2 as YFSETQ. The CDR3 sequence is CASSEGTGAFYDYTF. CDR3 DNA, as far as it was read: TGCGCCAGCAGCGAGGGGACAGGGGCCTTCTACGAC.

Comments on this clone: From the germline J gene comes the end of the CDR3, since the read stops 3 residues before it. The chain uses TRBV7-9 and TRBJ2-3; D perhaps matches TRBD2 (5 bases). Germline assignment: CDR1 SEHNR and CDR2 FQNEAQ (reference sequence). Trimming took 0 bases from V and 1 from J, leaving 8 bases between them. The CDR3 has 15 amino acids. CDR3 residues: CASSLAGRGTDTQYF. The covered CDR3 bases are TGTGCCAGCAGCTTAGCAGGGCGGGGCACAGATACG.

Concerning this clone: From the germline J gene comes the end of the CDR3, since the read stops 3 residues before it. J is TRBJ2-2 and V is TRBV20-1; 8 bases are a match to TRBD2. Germline CDR1 reads DFQATT; CDR2 reads SNEGSKA (reference sequence). The junction had 7 bases not matched to a gene; V was cut back by 4 bases and J by 3 bases. This CDR3 spans 15 amino acids. CDR3 loop: CSAKEASGYTGELFF. The sequenced CDR3 bases are TGCAGTGCTAAAGAGGCTAGCGGGTACACCGGGGAG.

Note on this clone: The sequenced fragment ends 3 residues before the CDR3 boundary, so the rest is inferred from the germline J gene. The rearrangement uses TRBV19 and TRBJ1-5, with TRBD1 as a possible D gene (5 bases). CDR3 length: 13 residues. The germline V gene has CDR1 LNHDA and CDR2 SQIVND (reference sequence). CDR3 sequence reads: CASSIDGDRPQHF. The CDR3 DNA, read in part, is TGTGCCAGTAGTATTGATGGTGACAGACCC.

Worth noting for this clone: The CDR3 end falls 3 residues outside the read, so it is completed with the germline J gene. The genes are TRBV5-1 and TRBJ1-4, with a tentative D call TRBD1 (5 bases). The CDR3 is 15 residues long. V lost 1 base to trimming and J lost 7 bases, with 14 bases between them. The germline V gene has CDR1 SGHRS and CDR2 YFSETQ. CDR3 DNA (partial): TGCGCCAGCAGCTTGAACAGCGCTCAGGGTGAAAAA. It specifies CASSLNSAQGEK. The complete CDR3 reads CASSLNSAQGEKLFF.

Concerning this clone itself: The read finishes 3 residues shy of the CDR3 end, and the germline J gene is used to complete it. The chain is built from TRBV10-2 and TRBJ1-1, with TRBD1 matching 9 bases. CDR1 and CDR2 from the germline V gene are WSHSY and SAAADI. The CDR3 runs 17 residues. The V gene end was trimmed by 2 bases and the J gene end by 4 bases; junction bases not matched to a gene: 11. The CDR3 loop is CASSEHPGQGLGTEAFF. CDR3 bases read: TGCGCCAGCAGTGAGCACCCGGGACAGGGACTGGGCACTGAA.

Partial CDR3 DNA: TGTGCCTGGAGTCAGACAGGGGGACGAGAGACC. The encoded protein is CAWSQTGGRET. The CDR3 in its entirety is CAWSQTGGRETQYF. The rearrangement uses TRBV30 and TRBJ2-5; 9 bases align to TRBD1. The missing CDR3 end, 3 residues past where the read stops, is filled in from the germline J gene. With V trimmed by 2 bases and J by 4 bases, 5 bases remained unmatched. Germline assignment: CDR1 GTSNPN and CDR2 SVGIG (reference sequence). This CDR3 is 14 amino acids long.